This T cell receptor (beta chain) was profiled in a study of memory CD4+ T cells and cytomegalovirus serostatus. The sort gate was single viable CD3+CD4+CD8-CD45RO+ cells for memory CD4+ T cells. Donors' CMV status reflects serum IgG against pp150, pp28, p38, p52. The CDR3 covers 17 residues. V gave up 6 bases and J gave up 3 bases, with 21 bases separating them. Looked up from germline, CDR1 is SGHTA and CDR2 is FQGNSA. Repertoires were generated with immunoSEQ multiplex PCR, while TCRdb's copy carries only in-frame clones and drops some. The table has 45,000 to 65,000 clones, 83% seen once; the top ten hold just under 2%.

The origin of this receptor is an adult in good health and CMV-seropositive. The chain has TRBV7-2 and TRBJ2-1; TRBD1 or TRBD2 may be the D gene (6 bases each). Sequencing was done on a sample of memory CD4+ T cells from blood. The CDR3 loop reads CASSPSLRRGNYNEQFF. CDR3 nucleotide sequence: TGTGCCAGCAGTCCCAGCTTGAGGAGGGGGAACTACAATGAGCAGTTCTTC.